The source of this T cell receptor (beta chain) is a study of T cells in women clearing cervical HPV infection. Study-wide findings and caveats: TRBV6-7 abundance was lower in cases than controls (approximately 0.1% versus 0.17%).

The protocol was immunoSEQ multiplex PCR, while the TCRdb copy is restricted to in-frame clones and leaves out a portion. The sample's table shows 25,000 to 30,000 clones. Germline lookup yields CDR1 MNHEY and CDR2 SVGEGT. The CDR3 loop spans 14 amino acids. Trimming left V 6 bases short and J 4 bases short, with 14 bases between. About this clone itself: Its antigen remains unknown. The read halts 3 residues ahead of the CDR3 end, with the missing end drawn from the germline J gene.

This TCR was recovered from a woman aged 18-70 years with a cervical HPV16 infection that either progressed to CIN3+ or cleared (not recorded which). Input material: blood buffy coat. The rearrangement uses TRBV6-2 or TRBV6-3 and TRBJ2-3; D gene uncertain. CDR3 protein: CASRDGKGADTQYF. The sequenced part of the CDR3 DNA is TGTGCCAGCAGAGATGGAAAGGGCGCAGATACG.